Following are 28 T cell receptor beta chains from one sample sequenced in a study of breast tumors, draining lymph nodes, adjacent tissues. TCRdb itself ran the multiplex PCR reads through MiXCR, one entry per CDR3 protein. The sample holds around 290,000 distinct CDR3 sequences, around 31% seen once. The lymph nodes were axillary draining lymph nodes from breast cancer patients. Sequenced input: axillary lymph node tissue. The receptors originated from a female donor with breast cancer. Some clones in this sample may be carry-over from other donors' samples.

This clonotype was observed at least ten times. The chain employs TRBV2 and TRBJ2-7, with D uncertain. V lost 2 bases and J 7 bases, leaving 3 bases between the germline ends. This CDR3 comprises 10 residues. CDR1 and CDR2 from the germline V gene are SNHLY and FYNNEI. The CDR3 spells CASSEWEQYF. The CDR3 DNA is TGTGCCAGCAGTGAATGGGAGCAGTACTTC.

As to this clonotype: A read error may explain this, as a much larger clone is one base away. No DNA is shown, since the ends of the CDR3 on it are uncertain; the CDR3 is the one TCRdb lists. The rearrangement joins TRBV29-1 to TRBJ2-1; TRBD2, the table's D call, was not compared with the DNA. Germline V gene data show CDR1 as SQVTM and CDR2 as ANQGSEA. 14 amino acids form the CDR3, both terminal residues included. The CDR3 is CSVGAGSVVSERFF.

This clonotype was observed many times. The chain is built from TRBV7-8 and TRBJ2-7; TRBD1 agrees at 9 bases. This CDR3 has 14 amino acids. Germline V CDR1 and CDR2: SGHVS, FQNEAQ. The V gene end was trimmed by 3 bases and the J gene end by 2 bases; junction bases not matched to a gene: 2. In DNA, the CDR3 is TGTGCCAGCAGCTTGGACAGGGGACCCTACGAGCAGTACTTC. As protein: CASSLDRGPYEQYF.

This clonotype was counted many times. The chain employs TRBV2 and TRBJ1-5, with a possible D match to TRBD1 (6 bases). V was pared by 6 bases and J by 6 bases, with 18 bases between. The CDR3 spans 15 residues. CDR1 and CDR2 (germline): SNHLY, FYNNEI. For the CDR3, the DNA is TGTGCCAGCAGCCCCGACGGGGGCTTCGGTCAGCCCCAGCATTTT. Translating it yields CASSPDGGFGQPQHF.

This clonotype was seen more than once but under ten times. This chain joins TRBV12-3 or TRBV12-4 and TRBJ2-2, with 10 bases lining up with TRBD1. The CDR3 is 19 residues long. V lost 6 bases to trimming and J lost 4 bases; unmatched junction nucleotides: 17. The CDR3, as DNA: TGTGCCAGCAGCACTCCTGACAGGGGGCTCGGAGGGGTCACCGGGGAGCTGTTTTTT. Translating it yields CASSTPDRGLGGVTGELFF.

V gene TRBV20-1 combines with J gene TRBJ2-7; a weak D match, TRBD2 (6 bases). Trimming left V 6 bases short and J 2 bases short, with 20 bases between. The CDR3 is made up of 15 amino acids. Germline-derived CDR1 and CDR2 are DFQATT and SNEGSKA (reference sequence). The CDR3 DNA reads as TGCAGTGCCGCCGGGGCTAGCGAGAACCCCTACGAGCAGTACTTC. Its translation: CSAAGASENPYEQYF.

The rearrangement links TRBV4-1 to TRBJ1-1; a possible D gene is TRBD1 (6 bases). Germline V lookup: CDR1 MGHRA, CDR2 YSYEKL. The CDR3 has 15 amino acids. V was cut by 1 base and J by 2 bases, with 11 bases left in between. CDR3 sequence: CASSQGGGLNTEAFF. CDR3 DNA: TGCGCCAGCAGCCAAGGTGGGGGCCTCAACACTGAAGCTTTCTTT.

This clonotype occurred a few times. The chain uses TRBV6-5 and TRBJ2-7; possibly TRBD2 for D (6 bases). The CDR3 runs to 17 residues. Trimming removed 2 bases at V and 2 bases at J, with 19 bases between. Looked up from germline, CDR1 is MNHEY and CDR2 is SVGAGI. For the CDR3, the DNA is TGTGCCAGCAGTTACAACCGTCCGGGACTCTCCCCCTACGAGCAGTACTTC. It is translated as CASSYNRPGLSPYEQYF.

With respect to this clonotype: The germline gene is not matched at one end of the junction; a read error may be the cause. The chain carries TRBV3-1 and TRBJ2-3; D unclear. The length of the CDR3 is 13 residues. Per the germline V gene, CDR1 is LGHDT and CDR2 is YNNKEL (reference sequence). DNA for the CDR3: TGTGCCAGCAGCTCCTATAGCACAGACACGCAGTATTTT. This gives the protein CASSSYSTDTQYF.

Ten or more counts support this clonotype. The chain couples TRBV19 to TRBJ2-1; 8 bases fit TRBD2. The CDR3 is 11 residues long. Germline lookup yields CDR1 LNHDA and CDR2 SQIVND (reference sequence). J lost 9 bases, V lost 7 bases, and 2 bases had no gene match. CDR3 region: CASNSGTEQFF. The CDR3 DNA sequence: TGTGCCAGTAATAGCGGGACTGAGCAGTTCTTC. Looking up the rest from reference TRBV19 and TRBJ2-1 gives the full variable domain: DGGITQSPKYLFRKEGQNVTLSCEQNLNHDAMYWYRQDPGQGLRLIYYSQIVNDFQKGDIAEGYSVSREKKESFPLTVTSAQKNPTAFYLCASNSGTEQFFGPGTRLTVL.

The chain has TRBV5-4 and TRBJ1-2, with 8 bases aligning to TRBD1. This CDR3 is 15 amino acids long. V was clipped by 9 bases and J by 4 bases; unmatched bases: 14. Germline CDR1 is SGHNT and CDR2 is YYREEE (reference sequence). The CDR3 protein is CAIPQRTGNPYGYTF. CDR3 nucleotide sequence: TGTGCCATCCCACAAAGGACAGGGAACCCCTATGGCTACACCTTC.

This clonotype occurred many times. The chain has TRBV6-1 and TRBJ2-5, with D perhaps matching TRBD1 or TRBD2 (5 bases each). V was trimmed by 8 bases and J by 4 bases, leaving 20 bases between them. This CDR3 is 15 amino acids long. Per germline, CDR1 MNHNS and CDR2 SASEGT. CDR3 region: CASRSGPLAGETQYF. DNA of the CDR3: TGTGCCAGCCGGTCGGGACCGCTAGCTGGAGAGACCCAGTACTTC.

This clonotype was seen at least ten times. The chain links TRBV5-1 to TRBJ1-3; the D gene is possibly TRBD1 (6 bases). The V end was cut by 2 bases, the J end by 0 bases, with 9 bases between. In germline, CDR1 is SGHRS, CDR2 YFSETQ. The CDR3 spans 15 residues. The CDR3 nucleotides are TGCGCCAGCAGCTTTCAGGGGAGCTCTGGAAACACCATATATTTT. Its translation is CASSFQGSSGNTIYF.

Ten or more counts support this clonotype. The chain combines TRBV19 with TRBJ2-1; D is uncertain. V lost 3 bases to trimming and J lost 4 bases, with 7 bases between them. Germline lookup yields CDR1 LNHDA and CDR2 SQIVND (reference sequence). The CDR3 is 13 amino acids. The CDR3 sequence: CASSIIEYNEQFF. The CDR3 DNA sequence: TGTGCCAGTAGTATTATTGAATACAATGAGCAGTTCTTC.

This clonotype has a count of ten or more. V gene TRBV20-1 combines with J gene TRBJ2-1, with D maybe TRBD1 (6 bases). This CDR3 has 14 residues. V gave up 4 bases and J gave up 6 bases, with 16 bases separating them. CDR1 and CDR2 (germline): DFQATT, SNEGSKA (reference sequence). The chain's CDR3 is CSAKTGWGSNEQFF. CDR3 DNA sequence: TGCAGTGCTAAAACAGGGTGGGGTAGCAATGAGCAGTTCTTC.

About this clonotype: A much larger clone differs by one base, so this may be a read error. DNA of the CDR3: TGCAGCGCCCGTTTTGGCTCCTACAATGAGCAGTTCTTC. Protein: CSARFGSYNEQFF. The rearrangement uses TRBV29-1 and TRBJ2-1; no reliable D call. This CDR3 comprises 13 residues. Between the trimmed V and J ends, which lost 7 bases and 0 bases, there was a span of 10 bases. The V gene's germline CDR1 is SQVTM and CDR2 ANQGSEA.

This clonotype showed up many times. V usage is TRBV20-1 and J usage is TRBJ2-1; D ambiguous. CDR3 length equals 14 residues. V was pared by 5 bases and J by 0 bases, with 11 bases between. The germline V gene has CDR1 DFQATT and CDR2 SNEGSKA (reference sequence). CDR3 in DNA: TGCAGTGCTCAGAGGCCGAGCTCCTACAATGAGCAGTTCTTC. Its protein product is CSAQRPSSYNEQFF.

This clonotype appeared a single time. An end of the junction differs from the germline gene, which may be a read error. V and J are TRBV28 and TRBJ2-7; D not certain. Germline CDR1 is MDHEN and CDR2 is SYDVKM. The CDR3 runs 12 residues. The CDR3, as DNA: TGTGCCAGCAGTTTGAGTTCCTACGAGCAGTGCTTC. Its protein is CASSLSSYEQCF. Full variable domain (missing parts from reference TRBV28 and TRBJ2-7): DVKVTQSSRYLVKRTGEKVFLECVQDMDHENMFWYRQDPGLGLRLIYFSYDVKMKEKGDIPEGYSVSREKKERFSLILESASTNQTSMYLCASSLSSYEQCFGPGTRLTVT.

This clonotype was detected ten times or more. The chain recombines TRBV9 with TRBJ2-2; a weak D match, TRBD1 (5 bases). This CDR3 region has 13 residues. Between the trimmed V and J ends, which lost 4 bases and 5 bases, there was a span of 9 bases. In germline, CDR1 is SGDLS, CDR2 YYNGEE. The CDR3 nucleotides are TGTGCCAGCAGCCTTCAGGGAACCGGGGAGCTGTTTTTT. Translated: CASSLQGTGELFF.

This clonotype was seen repeatedly, ten times or more. V gene TRBV7-3 combines with J gene TRBJ2-1; 7 bases fit TRBD2. CDR3 length: 16 residues. Germline V gene lookup returns CDR1 SGHTA and CDR2 FQGTGA. The ends lost 5 bases at V and 7 bases at J; junction bases unmatched: 14. Here the CDR3 reads CASSRVASGMWNEQFF. The CDR3 region has the DNA TGTGCCAGCAGCCGGGTCGCAAGCGGGATGTGGAATGAGCAGTTCTTC.

The J gene is TRBJ2-5, the V gene TRBV19; a weak D match, TRBD2 (6 bases). Germline V lookup: CDR1 LNHDA, CDR2 SQIVND (reference sequence). The CDR3 sequence is 15 residues long. The V end was cut by 3 bases, the J end by 4 bases, with 15 bases between. The CDR3 coding sequence is TGTGCCAGTAGTATCGGGACCTCGGGAGCAGAGACCCAGTACTTC. Encoded protein: CASSIGTSGAETQYF.

This clonotype was counted a few times. The J gene is TRBJ2-7, the V gene TRBV28, with TRBD1 matching over 9 bases. The CDR3 totals 14 residues. V lost 6 bases and J lost 5; bases outside the gene matches: 8. CDR1 is MDHEN and CDR2 is SYDVKM in the germline V gene. DNA for the CDR3: TGTGCCAGCAGAACCGGGACAGGGCTTCACGAGCAGTACTTC. Translating it yields CASRTGTGLHEQYF.

The V and J genes are TRBV6-1 and TRBJ2-7; D possibly corresponds to TRBD1 (6 bases). The CDR3 covers 15 residues. Germline assignment: CDR1 MNHNS and CDR2 SASEGT. Trimming removed 7 bases at V and 0 bases at J, with 16 bases between. For the CDR3, the DNA is TGTGCCAGCACACGGACGGACAGCCGCTCCTACGAGCAGTACTTC. Protein product: CASTRTDSRSYEQYF.

As regards this clonotype: At one boundary the junction diverges from the germline segment, which might be a read error. The chain carries TRBV7-7 and TRBJ2-5; 14 nucleotides match TRBD2. The CDR3 covers 15 residues. The germline CDR1 and CDR2 sequences are SSHAT and FNYEAQ (reference sequence). CDR3 nucleotides: TGTGCTAGTAGCCCTGGACTAGCGGGAGGAGAGGCCCAGTACTTC. This gives the protein CASSPGLAGGEAQYF. The full variable domain, with the rest looked up from reference TRBV7-7 and TRBJ2-5, is GAGVSQSPRYKVTKRGQDVTLRCDPISSHATLYWYQQALGQGPEFLTYFNYEAQPDKSGLPSDRFSAERPEGSISTLTIQRTEQRDSAMYRCASSPGLAGGEAQYFGPGTRLLVL.

In regard to this clonotype: A clone one base away is much larger, so this may be a read error. The chain carries TRBV5-4 and TRBJ1-2; D possibly corresponds to TRBD1 (5 bases). The germline V and J ends were trimmed by 1 base and 7 bases, with 20 bases remaining between them. This CDR3 spans 16 amino acids. Germline CDR1 SGHNT, CDR2 YYREEE (reference sequence). Written as DNA, the CDR3 is TGTGCCAGCAGCTTGCAGTCGGGACCGCCGGGCGGTGGCTACACCTTC. Translation gives CASSLQSGPPGGGYTF.

This clonotype came up many times. DNA of the CDR3: TGTGCCATTGCCCCGGACAGCGCCCTTAGCAATCAGCCCCAGCATTTT. This gives the protein CAIAPDSALSNQPQHF. The J gene is TRBJ1-5, the V gene TRBV10-3, with D perhaps matching TRBD1 (6 bases). From germline, CDR1 is ENHRY and CDR2 SYGVKD. The CDR3 has 16 residues. The ends were cut back, 9 bases at V and 0 bases at J, with 18 bases in the middle.

This clonotype was observed many times. This sequence joins TRBV7-9 and TRBJ2-1; 12 nucleotides agree with TRBD2. CDR1 SEHNR and CDR2 FQNEAQ come from the germline V gene (reference sequence). V gave up 8 bases and J gave up 6 bases; unmatched junction bases: 5. CDR3 size: 14 residues. The CDR3 DNA reads TGTGCCAGCCGACTAGCGGGAGTTCTCAATGAGCAGTTCTTC. Translating it yields CASRLAGVLNEQFF. The variable domain in full, completed from reference TRBV7-9 and TRBJ2-1, reads DTGVSQNPRHKITKRGQNVTFRCDPISEHNRLYWYRQTLGQGPEFLTYFQNEAQLEKSRLLSDRFSAERPKGSFSTLEIQRTEQGDSAMYLCASRLAGVLNEQFFGPGTRLTVL.

This clonotype turned up a few times. The chain employs TRBV6-1 and TRBJ2-7; D is perhaps TRBD1 (6 bases). This CDR3 comprises 15 residues. The ends were cut back, 4 bases at V and 1 base at J, with 14 bases in the middle. Germline CDR1 is MNHNS and CDR2 is SASEGT. The CDR3 protein is CASSAGQRRSYEQYF. As DNA, the CDR3 is TGTGCCAGCAGTGCCGGACAGAGAAGGTCCTACGAGCAGTACTTC.